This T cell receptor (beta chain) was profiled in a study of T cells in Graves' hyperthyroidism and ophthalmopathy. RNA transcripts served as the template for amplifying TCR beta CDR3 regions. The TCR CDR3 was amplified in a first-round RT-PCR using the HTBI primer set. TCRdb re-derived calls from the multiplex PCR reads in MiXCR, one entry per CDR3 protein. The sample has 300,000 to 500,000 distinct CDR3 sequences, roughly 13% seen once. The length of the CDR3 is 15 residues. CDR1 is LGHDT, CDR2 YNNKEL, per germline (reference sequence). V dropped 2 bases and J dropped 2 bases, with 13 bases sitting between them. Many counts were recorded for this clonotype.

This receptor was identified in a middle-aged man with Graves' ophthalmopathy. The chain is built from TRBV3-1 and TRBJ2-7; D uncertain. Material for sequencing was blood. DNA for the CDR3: TGTGCCAGCAGCCAAAACACGGAGCCAGCCTACGAGCAGTACTTC. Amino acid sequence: CASSQNTEPAYEQYF.